Listed below are T cell receptor beta chains from one sample, sequenced in a study of blood T cells in healthy people across ages. TCRdb itself ran the 5' RACE reads through MiXCR, one entry per CDR3 protein. The repertoire holds about 640,000 distinct CDR3 sequences, 58% seen once, with 30% to 45% in the top ten. Sequencing input: blood. These receptors all stem from a man in his sixties in good health. Both conserved end residues are part of each CDR3. The order of the fields is J gene, V gene, CDR3 protein.

J: TRBJ2-1
V: TRBV7-2
CDR3: CASSPREVRGAWQFF

J: TRBJ1-1
V: TRBV4-2
CDR3: CASSPTEARNTEAFF

J: TRBJ1-1
V: TRBV12-3/TRBV12-4
CDR3: CASSLGETGTEAFF

J: TRBJ2-1
V: TRBV12-3/TRBV12-4
CDR3: CASSFSERNEQFF

J: TRBJ2-5
V: TRBV29-1
CDR3: CSVGSEETQYF

J: TRBJ2-7
V: TRBV12-3/TRBV12-4
CDR3: CASSLEHNEQYF

J: TRBJ1-2
V: TRBV20-1
CDR3: CSARPGTYYGYTF

J: TRBJ2-7
V: TRBV7-9
CDR3: CASISGRFSYEQYF

J: TRBJ1-1
V: TRBV3-1
CDR3: CASSQVEGATEAFF

J: TRBJ2-3
V: TRBV20-1
CDR3: CSALSGATTDTQYF

J: TRBJ1-5
V: TRBV20-1
CDR3: CSARDKPNQPQHF

J: TRBJ1-1
V: TRBV20-1
CDR3: CSAANMLGRSGSNTEAFF

J: TRBJ2-7
V: TRBV2
CDR3: CASRRDRGGEQYF

J: TRBJ2-5
V: TRBV3-1
CDR3: CASSQGHRETQYF

J: TRBJ2-1
V: TRBV5-1
CDR3: CASSATGTGARDEQFF

J: TRBJ2-7
V: TRBV20-1
CDR3: CSARGVAGSSYEQYF

J: TRBJ2-1
V: TRBV29-1
CDR3: CSVEISGGASMQFF

J: TRBJ2-1
V: TRBV5-1
CDR3: CASSLELAVYGGNEQFF

J: TRBJ2-1
V: TRBV7-2
CDR3: CASSPWTLNEQFF

J: TRBJ1-1
V: TRBV10-3
CDR3: CAIRGAGGDTEAFF

J: TRBJ2-7
V: TRBV28
CDR3: CASSLSAPWGSYEQYF

J: TRBJ1-2
V: TRBV12-3/TRBV12-4
CDR3: CASSLQTGMGYTF

J: TRBJ1-1
V: TRBV5-1
CDR3: CASSLTGPGNTEAFF

J: -
V: TRBV12-3/TRBV12-4
CDR3: CASSSTSAGGTQYF

J: TRBJ1-1
V: TRBV5-1
CDR3: CASSLAADTEAFF

J: TRBJ2-5
V: TRBV4-1
CDR3: CASSQWLAGATVYQETQYF

J: TRBJ2-3
V: TRBV6-5
CDR3: CASSYSPDTQYF

J: TRBJ2-5
V: TRBV7-2
CDR3: CASSLVGTNFGTQYF